The 14 T cell receptor beta chains below come from one sample, sequenced in a study of beta chain features in type 1 diabetes listed by TCRdb under 2018. The method was the immunoSEQ multiplex PCR assay. All of the isolated RNA was reverse transcribed with the High Capacity cDNA Reverse Transcription Kit, so expressed TCRB transcripts were sequenced. In TCRdb, the immuneACCESS table is reduced to in-frame sequences with V and J assigned. These tables do not hold every clone; where another copy was compared, an unresolved V gene accounts for under half, and the others remain unexplained. Across this sample there are about 150,000 clones, with around 10% seen only once. The ten top clones hold about 1.9% of the sample. The sequenced sample consisted of central memory CD4+ T cells from blood. The receptor source for this set is a young man in good health.

The V call is TRBV7-8, the J call TRBJ2-1, with 8 bases identical to TRBD2. The V segment lost 7 bases and the J segment 4 bases; nucleotides outside the gene matches: 9. Germline V gives CDR1 SGHVS, CDR2 FQNEAQ. The CDR3 runs 15 residues. The CDR3 bases are TGTGCCAGCATCCTCGGGACTAGGGAGTACAATGAGCAGTTCTTC. It specifies CASILGTREYNEQFF.

In this sample, this clone turned up many times. This chain links TRBV29-1 with TRBJ1-1; D is ambiguous. Trimming removed 1 base at V and 11 bases at J, with 5 bases between. There are 9 residues in the CDR3. Germline V gene lookup returns CDR1 SQVTM and CDR2 ANQGSEA. DNA for the CDR3: TGCAGCGTTGAAGGTGTTGCTTTCTTT. It translates to CSVEGVAFF.

This clone was counted between two and nine times. V and J are TRBV2 and TRBJ2-7; possibly TRBD1 or TRBD2 for D (6 bases each). V was cut by 3 bases and J by 3 bases, with 15 bases left in between. Germline-derived CDR1 and CDR2 are SNHLY and FYNNEI. The CDR3 spans 15 residues. This CDR3 is CASSEPWGAVYEQYF. Written as DNA, the CDR3 is TGTGCCAGCAGTGAGCCTTGGGGGGCCGTCTACGAGCAGTACTTC.

The chain links TRBV28 to TRBJ2-7; D may correspond to TRBD1 or TRBD2 (5 bases each). Trimming took 6 bases from V and 2 from J, leaving 11 bases between them. Germline V gene sequence: CDR1 MDHEN, CDR2 SYDVKM. The CDR3 totals 13 residues. CDR3 DNA sequence: TGTGCCAGCAGAGGGACGGGGACCTACGAGCAGTACTTC. Translating gives CASRGTGTYEQYF.

The genes are TRBV19 and TRBJ1-2, with TRBD1 matching 8 bases. Trimming removed 9 bases from V and 5 bases from J; junction bases left unmatched: 11. Germline values: CDR1 LNHDA, CDR2 SQIVND (reference sequence). The CDR3 covers 14 residues. CDR3 bases: TGTGCCAGCACACAGGGGGACCGGGAATATGGCTACACCTTC. This translates into CASTQGDREYGYTF.

The chain carries TRBV28 and TRBJ2-1, with TRBD2 matching 7 bases. CDR3 size: 17 residues. Losses at the gene ends were 7 bases for V and 0 bases for J; bases not matched to a gene: 12. Looked up from germline, CDR1 is MDHEN and CDR2 is SYDVKM. The CDR3 loop is CASISSGLKSSYNEQFF. CDR3 nucleotides: TGTGCCAGCATTAGTAGCGGGCTTAAGAGCTCCTACAATGAGCAGTTCTTC.

This clone has a count of ten or more. The gene calls are TRBV28 and TRBJ2-7; TRBD1 agrees at 8 bases. Looked up from germline, CDR1 is MDHEN and CDR2 is SYDVKM. V shed 4 bases, J shed 0 bases, and the junction held 8 bases outside the gene matches. CDR3 size: 16 residues. CDR3 sequence: CASSYLQGALSYEQYF. CDR3 sequence (DNA): TGTGCCAGCAGTTACCTCCAGGGGGCTCTCTCCTACGAGCAGTACTTC.

This clone showed up just a few times. The V and J genes are TRBV7-3 and TRBJ2-5; no reliable D call. With 5 bases removed from V and 1 base from J, the gap between germline ends came to 8 bases. Germline CDR1 SGHTA, CDR2 FQGTGA. The CDR3 contains 13 residues. The CDR3 region is CASSPGSQETQYF. As DNA, the CDR3 is TGTGCCAGCAGCCCCGGATCCCAAGAGACCCAGTACTTC.

There are a few counts of this clone. V and J are TRBV29-1 and TRBJ1-4; 7 positions agree with TRBD1. The CDR3 consists of 13 residues. Germline assignment: CDR1 SQVTM and CDR2 ANQGSEA. The V segment lost 5 bases and the J segment 8 bases; nucleotides outside the gene matches: 8. CDR3 bases: TGCAGCGTTTCTAGACAGGGACGAGAAAAACTGTTTTTT. As protein: CSVSRQGREKLFF.

This clone was seen only a few times. A much larger clone differs from this one at a single base, so this may be a read error. The chain recombines TRBV7-9 with TRBJ2-3, with TRBD1 matching over 8 bases. This CDR3 is 15 amino acids long. Germline V gives CDR1 SEHNR, CDR2 FQNEAQ (reference sequence). V shed 5 bases and J 1 base; nucleotides not matched to a gene: 5. The CDR3 nucleotides read TGTGCCAGCAGCCCCGGACAGGGCGGCACAGATACGCAGTATTTT. It is translated as CASSPGQGGTDTQYF. The complete variable domain, with remaining parts taken from reference TRBV7-9 and TRBJ2-3, reads DTGVSQNPRHKITKRGQNVTFRCDPISEHNRLYWYRQTLGQGPEFLTYFQNEAQLEKSRLLSDRFSAERPKGSFSTLEIQRTEQGDSAMYLCASSPGQGGTDTQYFGPGTRLTVL.

The rearrangement links TRBV5-1 to TRBJ2-2, with D perhaps matching TRBD1 (6 bases). The CDR3 covers 14 residues. Germline V gives CDR1 SGHRS, CDR2 YFSETQ. The ends were cut back, 1 base at V and 4 bases at J, with 8 bases in the middle. For the CDR3, the DNA is TGCGCCAGCAGCTTGCCCAGGGGCACCGGGGAGCTGTTTTTT. This sequence encodes CASSLPRGTGELFF.

The chain combines TRBV2 with TRBJ1-1; 8 bases align to TRBD1. V lost 6 bases and J lost 10; bases outside the gene matches: 7. The length of the CDR3 is 12 residues. Per the germline V gene, CDR1 is SNHLY and CDR2 is FYNNEI. DNA for the CDR3: TGTGCCAGCAGGGCTGACAGGGGCGGAGCTTTCTTT. Residues: CASRADRGGAFF.

This clone was detected a few times. V gene TRBV29-1 combines with J gene TRBJ1-5, with TRBD1 matching over 7 bases. This CDR3 has 13 residues. Germline CDR1 and CDR2: SQVTM and ANQGSEA. V was pared by 3 bases and J by 7 bases, with 6 bases of the junction left unmatched. Here the CDR3 DNA reads TGCAGCGTTGAGGGGCAGGGGGGCCAGCCCCAGCATTTT. Translating it yields CSVEGQGGQPQHF.

This clone was picked up a small number of times. The chain is built from TRBV19 and TRBJ2-3; D is undetermined. Germline V lookup: CDR1 LNHDA, CDR2 SQIVND (reference sequence). The CDR3 is 16 amino acids. The V gene lost 1 base and the J gene lost 3 bases, with 14 bases spanning the gap. DNA of the CDR3: TGTGCCAGTAGTATAGGGTACCGTCGAAGGACAGATACGCAGTATTTT. Its protein product is CASSIGYRRRTDTQYF.